The next 22 T cell receptor beta chains were all read from a single sample in a study of blood T cell repertoires in COVID-19. The data were produced by immunoSEQ multiplex PCR, yet TCRdb's version contains in-frame clones alone and is incomplete. Of 450,000 or so clones detected, 80% to 90% appear once; the ten largest clones hold about 0.91%. Input material: peripheral blood. These receptors originate from a man younger than 30 with COVID-19, enrolled during active disease.

The rearrangement links TRBV5-5 to TRBJ1-2; D is possibly TRBD1 (5 bases). Trimming cost V 6 bases and J 8 bases, with 20 bases left between them. The CDR3 consists of 14 residues. Germline CDR1 is SGHKS and CDR2 is YYEKEE (reference sequence). In nucleotides, the CDR3 is TGTGCCAGCACCCCCTCAGGATCAGGGAAAGGCTACACCTTC. Encoded protein: CASTPSGSGKGYTF.

The gene calls are TRBV4-1 and TRBJ2-5; no firm D call. The CDR3 has 13 residues. Germline CDR1 MGHRA, CDR2 YSYEKL. V lost 1 base and J lost 5, with 8 bases in between. The CDR3 protein is CASSQGVRETQYF. The CDR3 region has the DNA TGCGCCAGCAGCCAAGGTGTTCGGGAGACCCAGTACTTC.

V and J are TRBV10-3 and TRBJ1-2; 8 positions match TRBD1. The germline CDR1 and CDR2 sequences are ENHRY and SYGVKD. The V gene end was trimmed by 5 bases and the J gene end by 6 bases; junction bases not matched to a gene: 8. CDR3 length equals 14 residues. CDR3 region: CAISSDREKDGYTF. The CDR3 DNA reads as TGTGCCATCAGTTCGGACAGGGAAAAGGATGGCTACACCTTC.

The CDR3: CASSSGTINTGELFF. CDR3 nucleotide sequence: TGTGCCAGCAGTTCGGGGACAATCAACACCGGGGAGCTGTTTTTT. The J gene is TRBJ2-2, the V gene TRBV28; D is perhaps TRBD1 (6 bases). The germline V gene has CDR1 MDHEN and CDR2 SYDVKM. This CDR3 has 15 residues. The V end was cut by 4 bases, the J end by 2 bases, with 11 bases between.

V is TRBV19 and J is TRBJ2-2; D is undetermined. Germline V gene sequence: CDR1 LNHDA, CDR2 SQIVND (reference sequence). Deletions cut 4 bases from V and 2 bases from J, with 5 bases between. The CDR3 covers 13 residues. CDR3 sequence reads: CASSKPNTGELFF. CDR3 bases: TGTGCCAGTAGTAAGCCCAACACCGGGGAGCTGTTTTTT.

The chain joins TRBV3-1 (or the pseudogene TRBV3-2) to TRBJ2-7, with D possibly matching TRBD2 (7 bases). V lost 8 bases and J lost 3, with 20 bases in between. CDR3 size: 15 residues. Germline CDR1 reads LGHDT; CDR2 reads YNNKEL (reference sequence). This CDR3 reads CASRREGGRYYEQYF. The CDR3 DNA reads TGTGCCAGCCGCCGTGAGGGGGGGAGATACTACGAGCAGTACTTC.

The chain carries TRBV5-4 and TRBJ2-1, with D tentatively TRBD2 (6 bases). The CDR3 contains 16 residues. Trimming removed 4 bases from V and 0 bases from J, with 14 bases in between. Germline V gives CDR1 SGHNT, CDR2 YYREEE (reference sequence). The CDR3 bases are TGTGCCAGCAGCGGGGAGGACGGGAGCTCCTACAATGAGCAGTTCTTC. Its protein is CASSGEDGSSYNEQFF.

The chain recombines TRBV4-1 with TRBJ2-7; weak D call: TRBD2 (6 bases). The germline V and J ends were trimmed by 1 base and 6 bases, with 13 bases remaining between them. Germline CDR1 reads MGHRA; CDR2 reads YSYEKL. The CDR3 loop spans 14 amino acids. The CDR3 DNA reads as TGCGCCAGCAGCCAAGGTGGGGCGGGGACCGAGCAGTACTTC. This sequence encodes CASSQGGAGTEQYF.

The rearrangement joins TRBV6-5 to TRBJ2-7, with 9 positions matching TRBD1. The V and J ends lost 6 bases and 4 bases, in that order; junction bases with no gene match: 7. Germline V gene data show CDR1 as MNHEY and CDR2 as SVGAGI. The CDR3 totals 14 residues. CDR3 in DNA: TGTGCCAGCAGACCCACAGGGGGCGAGTACGAGCAGTACTTC. This gives the protein CASRPTGGEYEQYF.

The J gene is TRBJ2-1, the V gene TRBV3-1 (or the pseudogene TRBV3-2), with D hard to call. In germline, CDR1 is LGHDT, CDR2 YNNKEL (reference sequence). V dropped 7 bases and J dropped 6 bases, with 16 bases sitting between them. CDR3 length: 14 residues. The CDR3: CASTRTARVNEQFF. For the CDR3, the DNA is TGTGCCAGCACCCGCACCGCTCGGGTCAATGAGCAGTTCTTC.

The genes are TRBV3-1 (or the pseudogene TRBV3-2) and TRBJ2-5; tentatively, D is TRBD2 (6 bases). Trimming pared 8 bases from V and 5 bases from J, leaving 12 bases between. The CDR3 spans 12 residues. Germline CDR1 LGHDT, CDR2 YNNKEL (reference sequence). CDR3 protein: CASVSSGETQYF. CDR3 DNA sequence: TGTGCCAGCGTCTCGAGCGGGGAGACCCAGTACTTC.

The chain employs TRBV6-2 or TRBV6-3 and TRBJ2-3; D is undetermined. The CDR3 is 12 residues long. The germline V and J ends were trimmed by 4 bases and 5 bases, with 7 bases remaining between them. The V gene's germline CDR1 is MNHEY and CDR2 SVGEGT. Here the CDR3 reads CASSWAVDTQYF. The DNA of the CDR3 is TGTGCCAGCAGTTGGGCAGTAGATACGCAGTATTTT.

The V gene is TRBV15, the J gene TRBJ2-7; TRBD2 might be the D (6 bases). V gave up 5 bases and J gave up 6 bases, with 14 bases separating them. Germline values: CDR1 LNHNV, CDR2 YYDKDF (reference sequence). CDR3 length equals 13 residues. The CDR3 region has the DNA TGTGCCACCAGCCGTGCACGGGACTCCGAGCAGTACTTC. Translation: CATSRARDSEQYF.

The gene calls are TRBV24-1 and TRBJ2-1; 7 bases agree with TRBD1. The CDR3 extends over 15 amino acids. V dropped 4 bases and J dropped 6; count of bases not matched to a gene: 8. Germline loops: CDR1 KGHDR, CDR2 SFDVKD. As DNA, the CDR3 is TGTGCCACCAGTGACCGACAGGGAATGGTCAATGAGCAGTTCTTC. Protein sequence: CATSDRQGMVNEQFF.

The rearrangement links TRBV19 to TRBJ1-1; D gene ambiguous. The length of the CDR3 is 12 residues. The germline V gene encodes CDR1 LNHDA and CDR2 SQIVND (reference sequence). V lost 6 bases, J lost 3 bases, and 8 bases lay in between. CDR3 nucleotide sequence: TGTGCCAGTAGAACAGTTTACACTGAAGCTTTCTTT. Its translation is CASRTVYTEAFF.

The chain combines TRBV18 with TRBJ1-3; 7 bases map to TRBD1. The CDR3 is made up of 18 amino acids. The germline gives CDR1 KGHSH, CDR2 LQKENI. Unmatched junction bases numbered 16, after V lost 8 bases and J lost 0 bases. CDR3 DNA sequence: TGTGCCAGCCGGGACAGTTCAGATTCCCTTAGCTCTGGAAACACCATATATTTT. As protein: CASRDSSDSLSSGNTIYF.

The rearrangement links TRBV5-1 to TRBJ2-3, with D maybe TRBD1 (6 bases). The CDR3 is 14 residues long. V was trimmed by 4 bases and J by 0 bases, leaving 9 bases between them. Germline V gene data show CDR1 as SGHRS and CDR2 as YFSETQ. Here the CDR3 DNA reads TGCGCCAGCAGCCCTCAGGGGAGCACAGATACGCAGTATTTT. Amino acid sequence: CASSPQGSTDTQYF. Filled out from reference TRBV5-1 and TRBJ2-3, the complete variable domain reads KAGVTQTPRYLIKTRGQQVTLSCSPISGHRSVSWYQQTPGQGLQFLFEYFSETQRNKGNFPGRFSGRQFSNSRSEMNVSTLELGDSALYLCASSPQGSTDTQYFGPGTRLTVL.

V usage is TRBV6-1 and J usage is TRBJ1-5, with 8 nucleotides matching TRBD1. Germline trimming cut 1 base from V and 0 bases from J; bases unmatched to any gene: 14. The CDR3 has 20 residues. Germline CDR1 is MNHNS and CDR2 is SASEGT. The CDR3 loop is CASSEGDLSRGHNSNQPQHF. The CDR3 DNA reads as TGTGCCAGCAGTGAAGGGGATCTGAGCAGGGGGCATAATAGCAATCAGCCCCAGCATTTT.

The J gene is TRBJ1-4, the V gene TRBV6-2 or TRBV6-3, with 8 nucleotides matching TRBD1. Trimming at V came to 5 bases and at J to 4 bases, leaving 6 bases not matched to a gene. The CDR3 extends over 15 amino acids. CDR1 is MNHEY and CDR2 is SVGEGT in the germline V gene. In DNA form, the CDR3 reads TGTGCCAGCAGTCGACCGGGACAGGTTAATGAAAAACTGTTTTTT. This gives the protein CASSRPGQVNEKLFF.

The chain recombines TRBV7-8 with TRBJ1-4; D not resolved. Germline values: CDR1 SGHVS, CDR2 FQNEAQ. V was shortened by 1 base and J by 7 bases, with 13 bases between the two germline ends. This CDR3 is 15 amino acids long. The CDR3 DNA reads TGTGCCAGCAGCTTAGGGGAGATGGTCGTTGAAAAACTGTTTTTT. Its translation is CASSLGEMVVEKLFF.

The genes are TRBV18 and TRBJ1-2, with 8 bases that match TRBD1. The CDR3 consists of 14 residues. From germline, CDR1 is KGHSH and CDR2 LQKENI. Trimming removed 2 bases from V and 6 bases from J; junction bases left unmatched: 5. The CDR3 bases are TGTGCCAGCTCACCAAAGACAGGGGAGGATGGCTACACCTTC. This codes for CASSPKTGEDGYTF.

V gene TRBV11-3 combines with J gene TRBJ2-1, with D uncertain. This CDR3 is built from 13 residues. Trimming cost V 1 base and J 5 bases, with 6 bases left between them. From germline, CDR1 is SGHNT and CDR2 YENEEA. This CDR3 is CASSLAPNNEQFF. DNA of the CDR3: TGTGCCAGCAGCTTAGCCCCAAACAATGAGCAGTTCTTC.